This paragraph covers one TCR beta chain sequence. CDR1 and CDR2 (germline): SGHRS, YFSETQ. V was pared by 4 bases and J by 2 bases, with 13 bases of the junction left unmatched. The CDR3 runs 17 residues. Amplification by 5'RACE using constant-segment primers produced TCR alpha and TCR beta cDNA libraries that carried sample barcodes and UMIs. TCRdb processed the 5' RACE reads anew with MiXCR; each CDR3 protein has one entry. The data contain about 150,000 distinct CDR3 sequences, roughly 28% of them singletons. The entry originates in a study of T-cell memory formation after mild COVID-19. Source material: PBMCs or a T cell subset sorted from them (not recorded which). The chain employs TRBV5-1 and TRBJ2-7; 9 nucleotides match TRBD1. The sequence came from an adult woman who had mild COVID-19 (a few samples of this study predate the infection). Cell type and time point are not known. CDR3 sequence (DNA): TGCGCCAGCAGCCCCGCAGGGACCTGGACAGGGGCCTACGAGCAGTACTTC. Translation gives CASSPAGTWTGAYEQYF. The whole variable domain, filled in from reference TRBV5-1 and TRBJ2-7, reads KAGVTQTPRYLIKTRGQQVTLSCSPISGHRSVSWYQQTPGQGLQFLFEYFSETQRNKGNFPGRFSGRQFSNSRSEMNVSTLELGDSALYLCASSPAGTWTGAYEQYFGPGTRLTVT.